Each of the 16 T cell receptor beta chains below was sequenced from the same sample in a study of blood T cells in healthy people across ages. It was with a sample-barcoded 5' primer and a J-beta primer mix that a second PCR of about 6 to 12 cycles was run. One entry per CDR3 protein, called by TCRdb with MiXCR from the 5' RACE reads. The table has nearly 1 million distinct CDR3 sequences, roughly half seen once. The sample consisted of blood. The receptors derive from a woman aged 55 to 70 in good health.

This clonotype was seen more than once but under ten times. This sequence joins TRBV4-2 and TRBJ2-7; 12 nucleotides line up with TRBD2. This CDR3 region has 17 residues. Germline V gene data show CDR1 as LGHNA and CDR2 as YNFKEQ. Losses at the gene ends were 0 bases for V and 1 base for J; bases not matched to a gene: 4. CDR3 coding DNA: TGTGCCAGCAGCCAAGAAGTCGGACTAGCGGGATCCTACGAGCAGTACTTC. Translated: CASSQEVGLAGSYEQYF.

This clonotype was counted once. This chain links TRBV20-1 with TRBJ2-1, with D uncertain. Per the germline V gene, CDR1 is DFQATT and CDR2 is SNEGSKA (reference sequence). The CDR3 is 11 residues long. CDR3 in amino acids: CTPDGKNEQFF. The CDR3 DNA reads as TGCACCCCGGACGGAAAAAATGAGCAGTTCTTC.

This clonotype has just a few counts. The chain couples TRBV7-7 to TRBJ2-5; TRBD2 matches at 11 bases. The DNA end lines up better with TRBJ2-7; the J call may be wrong. Germline values: CDR1 SSHAT, CDR2 FNYEAQ (reference sequence). The CDR3 spans 15 residues. The CDR3 DNA reads TGTGCCAGCAGTCGACTAGCGGGACCACCCTGCGAGCAGTACTTC. Its translation is CASSRLAGPPCEQYF.

The chain recombines TRBV12-3 or TRBV12-4 with TRBJ2-7; TRBD1 matches 10 bases. V lost 2 bases to trimming and J lost 1 base; unmatched junction nucleotides: 8. This CDR3 contains 17 residues. In nucleotides, the CDR3 is TGTGCCAGCAGTTTACTCCCGGGACAGGGGCCATCCTACGAGCAGTACTTC. Protein: CASSLLPGQGPSYEQYF.

This clonotype was counted only a few times. The rearrangement links TRBV7-2 to TRBJ2-7; D gene ambiguous. The CDR3 is 13 residues long. CDR1 is SGHTA, CDR2 FQGNSA, per germline. V shed 0 bases and J shed 7 bases, with 10 bases lying between them. The CDR3 DNA reads as TGTGCCAGCAGCTTAGCGGGAAAGGGTGAGCAGTACTTC. As protein: CASSLAGKGEQYF.

This clonotype was observed a handful of times. V is TRBV7-2 and J is TRBJ2-5; D possibly corresponds to TRBD1 (6 bases). Germline V gives CDR1 SGHTA, CDR2 FQGNSA. The CDR3 totals 15 residues. V was clipped by 1 base and J by 3 bases, with 12 bases between them. The CDR3 nucleotides read TGTGCCAGCAGCTTAGTGGCAGGGGATGAAGAGACCCAGTACTTC. Its protein product is CASSLVAGDEETQYF.

The V call is TRBV28, the J call TRBJ1-5; TRBD1 is a possible D gene (5 bases). The CDR3 is 15 amino acids. In germline, CDR1 is MDHEN, CDR2 SYDVKM. Trimming left V 3 bases short and J 4 bases short, with 13 bases between. CDR3 region: CASSFIDSFNQPQHF. The CDR3 DNA is TGTGCCAGCAGTTTTATCGACAGTTTTAATCAGCCCCAGCATTTT.

This clonotype was seen only a few times. The genes are TRBV29-1 and TRBJ1-4, with 9 bases matching TRBD1. CDR3 length: 12 amino acids. Germline V gene data show CDR1 as SQVTM and CDR2 as ANQGSEA. V gave up 6 bases and J gave up 8 bases; unmatched junction bases: 4. In DNA form, the CDR3 reads TGCAGCGTGGGGGGACAGGGAGAAAAACTGTTTTTT. Its translation is CSVGGQGEKLFF.

The V and J genes are TRBV20-1 and TRBJ2-4; TRBD2 might be the D (6 bases). The germline gives CDR1 DFQATT, CDR2 SNEGSKA (reference sequence). V was clipped by 2 bases and J by 13 bases, with 15 bases between them. The CDR3 runs to 12 residues. CDR3 nucleotides: TGCAGTGCTAGAAGTGCCGGGACTGAGCAGTACTTC. This translates into CSARSAGTEQYF.

This clonotype was recorded a few times. This sequence joins TRBV4-3 and TRBJ1-6; perhaps TRBD1 as D (5 bases). V lost 4 bases to trimming and J lost 5 bases, with 12 bases between them. The CDR3 length is 15 residues. Germline V gene lookup returns CDR1 LGHNA and CDR2 YSLEER. This CDR3 is CASSRRDRDNSPLHF. The CDR3, as DNA: TGCGCCAGCAGCCGTCGGGACCGAGATAATTCACCCCTCCACTTT.

The genes are TRBV29-1 and TRBJ1-2; D gene unclear. The CDR3 runs 16 residues. V was clipped by 2 bases and J by 0 bases, with 16 bases between them. Germline lookup yields CDR1 SQVTM and CDR2 ANQGSEA. The CDR3 region is CSVESQLAPANYGYTF. DNA of the CDR3: TGCAGCGTTGAATCACAGCTAGCCCCCGCTAACTATGGCTACACCTTC.

This clonotype was found a few times. The J gene is TRBJ2-1, the V gene TRBV7-2, with a possible D match to TRBD2 (6 bases). The CDR3 runs 16 residues. Germline values: CDR1 SGHTA, CDR2 FQGNSA. The V gene lost 5 bases and the J gene lost 4 bases, with 18 bases spanning the gap. DNA of the CDR3: TGTGCCAGCAGCGCAAAACGTAGCGGCTTTTACAATGAGCAGTTCTTC. Amino acid sequence: CASSAKRSGFYNEQFF. Filled out from reference TRBV7-2 and TRBJ2-1, the complete variable domain reads GAGVSQSPSNKVTEKGKDVELRCDPISGHTALYWYRQSLGQGLEFLIYFQGNSAPDKSGLPSDRFSAERTGGSVSTLTIQRTQQEDSAVYLCASSAKRSGFYNEQFFGPGTRLTVL.

This clonotype occurred a few times. The CDR3 spells CASQGNYEQYF. The CDR3 nucleotides read TGTGCCAGCCAGGGAAACTACGAGCAGTACTTC. V and J are TRBV28 and TRBJ2-7; a possible D gene is TRBD1 (5 bases). Germline V gives CDR1 MDHEN, CDR2 SYDVKM. The CDR3 is 11 amino acids. Trimming removed 8 bases at V and 3 bases at J, with 8 bases between.

Notes on this clonotype: This may stem from a read error, because a much larger clone lies one nucleotide away. This chain links TRBV28 with TRBJ2-6; the match to TRBD2 covers 7 bases. This CDR3 region has 14 residues. The germline gives CDR1 MDHEN, CDR2 SYDVKM. The V and J ends lost 8 bases and 1 base, in that order; junction bases with no gene match: 2. CDR3 nucleotides: TGTGCCAGCGGAGCGGGGTCTGGGGCCAACGTCCTGACTTTC. It translates to CASGAGSGANVLTF.

This clonotype was seen more than once but under ten times. This chain joins TRBV29-1 and TRBJ2-5; tentatively, D is TRBD2 (5 bases). With 6 bases removed from V and 1 base from J, the gap between germline ends came to 6 bases. CDR1 is SQVTM and CDR2 is ANQGSEA in the germline V gene. This CDR3 is 11 amino acids long. In DNA, the CDR3 is TGCAGCGTCGGGATCCAAGAGACCCAGTACTTC. Protein product: CSVGIQETQYF.

The genes are TRBV7-2 and TRBJ2-7; D assignment may be TRBD1 or TRBD2 (5 bases each). The length of the CDR3 is 15 residues. Germline CDR1 and CDR2: SGHTA and FQGNSA. V lost 8 bases, J lost 6 bases, and 23 bases lay in between. CDR3 protein: CASRYGTVGGGEQYF. CDR3 nucleotide sequence: TGTGCCAGCCGCTACGGGACGGTTGGTGGGGGCGAGCAGTACTTC.